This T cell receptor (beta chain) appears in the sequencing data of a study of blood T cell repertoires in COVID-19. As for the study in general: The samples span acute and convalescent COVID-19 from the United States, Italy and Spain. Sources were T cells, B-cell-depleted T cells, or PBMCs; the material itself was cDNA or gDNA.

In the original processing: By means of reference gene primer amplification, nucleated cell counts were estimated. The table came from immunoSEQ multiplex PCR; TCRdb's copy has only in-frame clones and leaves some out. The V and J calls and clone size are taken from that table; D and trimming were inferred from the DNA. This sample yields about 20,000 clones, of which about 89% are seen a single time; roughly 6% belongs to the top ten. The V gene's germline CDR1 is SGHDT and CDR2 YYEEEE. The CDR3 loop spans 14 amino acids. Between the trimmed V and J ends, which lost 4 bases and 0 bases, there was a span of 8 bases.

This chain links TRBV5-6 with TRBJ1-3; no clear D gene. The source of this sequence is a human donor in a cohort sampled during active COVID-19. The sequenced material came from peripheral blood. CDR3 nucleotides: TGTGCCAGCAGCCTAAGAAGCTCTGGAAACACCATATATTTT. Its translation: CASSLRSSGNTIYF.